This T cell receptor beta chain was documented in a study of response to subunit inactivated influenza vaccine (dated by TCRdb to the late 2010s). As for the study more broadly: Deep quantitative profiling of the T cell receptor repertoire was used in the study to follow responses to a trivalent subunit inactivated influenza vaccine. Overall study outcomes, separate from this receptor: The authors suggested that each seasonal influenza vaccination may recruit only a limited number of new T cells.

Libraries were constructed by RT-PCR. The reads were generated on an Illumina HiSeq 2500. TCRdb reworked the public reads: Q25 trimming with fastp, MiXCR clone assembly, productive beta chains retained. Every CDR3 protein is listed once, alongside the most common genes and DNA of its rows. This sample gives more than 450,000 distinct CDR3 sequences in total; around 8% of them show up just once. The ten top clones hold roughly 13% of the sample. About this clonotype itself: The antigen this receptor binds is unknown. No base quality values were provided; no much bigger clone lies one nucleotide off.

The CDR3 measures 17 amino acids from cysteine to phenylalanine. The kept DNA is CDR3 alone, 51 bases in frame from the first base. The germline V gene provides CDR1 SGHVS and CDR2 FNYEAQ. Deletion took 0 bases off V and 5 bases off J, with a span of 16 bases between the germline ends. The V and J segments used are TRBV7-6 and TRBJ2-2; the D gene could be either TRBD1 or TRBD2, each agreeing at 5 bases. Here the sequenced sample was PBMCs from blood, taken around 25 months after vaccination. The clonotype originates from a man aged 45 to 75 who received an inactivated influenza vaccine. Donor details come from another sample of the same person, matched by shared clones. The DNA sequence reads TGTGCCAGCAGCTTAGCGCTGAGGGGCAGGGCAACCGGGGAGCTGTTTTTT. The resulting protein is CASSLALRGRATGELFF.